This entry describes one T cell receptor beta chain. The antigen remains undetermined. Germline is not matched at one junction end, which may reflect a read error. The sample is drawn from a study of tumor and adjacent non-tumor tissue in lung cancer. On the study more broadly: Patients comprised some eleven adenocarcinoma, 2 squamous cell carcinoma and 1 small cell lung cancer. Overall study findings and caveats: Significantly higher TCR diversity was found in tumor than normal lung.

The template was RNA from unsorted bulk tissue. This non-tumor lung sample came from over 3 cm beyond the tumor edge. A modified ARM-PCR protocol with three rounds of nested PCR amplified TCRbeta. TCRdb fed the multiplex PCR reads into MiXCR, producing one record per CDR3 protein. The sample consists of approximately 79,000 distinct CDR3 sequences, about 80% of them appearing once. The V gene's germline CDR1 is SGHNT and CDR2 YYREEE (reference sequence). The CDR3 contains 16 residues. Sequencing was carried out using distant non-tumor lung tissue. The V and J genes are TRBV5-4 and TRBJ2-4; TRBD1 might be the D (5 bases). This TCR derives from a man in his 70s with non-small cell lung cancer. The CDR3 nucleotides are TGTGCCAGCAGCTCAGAGATAGGGGTGGTCGGAAACATTCAATACTTC. It is translated as CASSSEIGVVGNIQYF.